This record covers a single T cell receptor beta chain. The record originates from a study of shared clonotypes between healthy human individuals. Clones were read by immunoSEQ multiplex PCR, and TCRdb kept only the in-frame ones, dropping some. The sample yields millions of clones, over 90% seen once. The CDR3 totals 17 residues. V was shortened by 0 bases and J by 1 base, with 14 bases between the two germline ends. CDR1 is MGHRA, CDR2 YSYEKL, per germline. The rearrangement links TRBV4-1 to TRBJ2-3; D remains unclear. Specimen: naive CD4+ T cells from PBMCs. Subset reported: CD45RA+ positively selected. The sequence was collected from a man aged 18 to 30 in good health. Some clones in this sample may be carry-over from other donors' samples. Here the CDR3 reads CASSQDHLPGGTDTQYF. The DNA of the CDR3 is TGCGCCAGCAGCCAAGATCACTTACCGGGTGGCACAGATACGCAGTATTTT.